Shown below are 29 T cell receptor beta chains from a single sample sequenced in a study of T cells after yellow fever vaccination. TCRdb re-derived calls from the 5' RACE reads in MiXCR, one entry per CDR3 protein. The table records about 180,000 distinct CDR3 sequences, approximately 6% of them present only once. This specimen consisted of CD4+ T cells sorted from PBMCs, obtained on the day of the first yellow fever vaccination. These receptors were collected from a young man who received the YFV17D yellow fever vaccine.

The V gene is TRBV5-6, the J gene TRBJ2-3, with TRBD2 matching over 7 bases. This CDR3 region has 18 residues. Germline CDR1 reads SGHDT; CDR2 reads YYEEEE. V gave up 0 bases and J gave up 0 bases; unmatched junction bases: 10. The CDR3, as DNA: TGTGCCAGCAGCTTGGGGGGGGGAAACGTATGGAGCACAGATACGCAGTATTTT. Its translation: CASSLGGGNVWSTDTQYF. Filled out from reference TRBV5-6 and TRBJ2-3, the complete variable domain reads DAGVTQSPTHLIKTRGQQVTLRCSPKSGHDTVSWYQQALGQGPQFIFQYYEEEERQRGNFPDRFSGHQFPNYSSELNVNALLLGDSALYLCASSLGGGNVWSTDTQYFGPGTRLTVL.

A few counts support this clonotype. J is TRBJ1-2 and V is TRBV2; D ambiguous. The V end lost 7 bases, the J end lost 6 bases, and 12 bases lay between the germline ends. CDR1 and CDR2 from the germline V gene are SNHLY and FYNNEI. The CDR3 covers 12 residues. CDR3 protein: CASKRTDDGYTF. Written as DNA, the CDR3 is TGTGCCAGCAAGAGGACGGACGATGGCTACACCTTC.

The rearrangement links TRBV2 to TRBJ1-2; D possibly corresponds to TRBD1 (6 bases). The CDR3 runs to 15 residues. The ends were cut back, 6 bases at V and 8 bases at J, with 22 bases in the middle. Germline-derived CDR1 and CDR2 are SNHLY and FYNNEI. DNA for the CDR3: TGTGCCAGCAGGGCCCGGGACACTAGATCGGGCGGCTACACCTTC. Protein: CASRARDTRSGGYTF.

This clonotype was found a few times. Being one base from a much bigger clone, this may be a read error. The chain employs TRBV20-1 and TRBJ2-5, with D tentatively TRBD1 or TRBD2 (5 bases each). The CDR3 extends over 14 amino acids. V was clipped by 4 bases and J by 5 bases, with 17 bases between them. Germline V gives CDR1 DFQATT, CDR2 SNEGSKA (reference sequence). CDR3 DNA sequence: TGCAGTGCTACGCATCTCCGGGGCCATGAGACCCAGTACTTC. The encoded protein is CSATHLRGHETQYF.

The chain employs TRBV20-1 and TRBJ2-2; D perhaps matches TRBD2 (5 bases). CDR1 is DFQATT and CDR2 is SNEGSKA in the germline V gene (reference sequence). This CDR3 spans 14 amino acids. V was shortened by 1 base and J by 5 bases, with 11 bases between the two germline ends. CDR3 in amino acids: CSARVAGGTGELFF. DNA of the CDR3: TGCAGTGCTAGAGTGGCGGGCGGAACCGGGGAGCTGTTTTTT.

There are many counts of this clonotype. J is TRBJ2-6 and V is TRBV7-2; the match to TRBD1 covers 8 bases. The germline V gene has CDR1 SGHTA and CDR2 FQGNSA. The CDR3 runs to 16 residues. Trimming at V came to 5 bases and at J to 2 bases, leaving 5 bases not matched to a gene. The CDR3 DNA sequence: TGTGCCAGCAGCACCCGGACAGGGCCTGGGGCCAACGTCCTGACTTTC. Translating it yields CASSTRTGPGANVLTF.

This clonotype was found a few times. This chain uses TRBV7-2 with TRBJ1-5; possible D gene TRBD1, 6 bases. Germline V gene lookup returns CDR1 SGHTA and CDR2 FQGNSA. The CDR3 loop spans 14 amino acids. The germline V and J ends were trimmed by 1 base and 4 bases, with 8 bases remaining between them. The CDR3 sequence is CASSLDRENQPQHF. Written as DNA, the CDR3 is TGTGCCAGCAGCTTAGACAGGGAGAATCAGCCCCAGCATTTT.

J is TRBJ1-1 and V is TRBV15, with D perhaps matching TRBD1 (5 bases). The germline gives CDR1 LNHNV, CDR2 YYDKDF (reference sequence). This CDR3 region has 14 residues. Trimming took 1 base from V and 3 from J, leaving 9 bases between them. The CDR3 spells CATSRGTRDTEAFF. CDR3 nucleotide sequence: TGTGCCACCAGCAGAGGGACACGGGACACTGAAGCTTTCTTT.

This clonotype was observed a few times. The chain uses TRBV24-1 and TRBJ1-2; no reliable D call. CDR1 is KGHDR and CDR2 is SFDVKD in the germline V gene. Trimming stripped 0 bases from V and 6 bases from J, with 7 bases between. The length of the CDR3 is 13 residues. CDR3 nucleotides: TGTGCCACCAGTGATTTGTACGGAGATGGCTACACCTTC. This translates into CATSDLYGDGYTF.

This clonotype was observed many times. The chain joins TRBV4-3 to TRBJ1-6; D not resolved. The germline V and J ends were trimmed by 3 bases and 9 bases, with 12 bases remaining between them. Looked up from germline, CDR1 is LGHNA and CDR2 is YSLEER. CDR3 length: 14 amino acids. The CDR3 here is CASSQAGPISPLHF. The CDR3 region has the DNA TGCGCCAGCAGCCAGGCTGGCCCAATTTCACCCCTCCACTTT.

This clonotype was seen a few times. The V call is TRBV14, the J call TRBJ1-3; D unclear. The germline V gene encodes CDR1 SGHDN and CDR2 FVKESK. The CDR3 has 14 residues. Trimming removed 4 bases from V and 0 bases from J, with 7 bases in between. The CDR3 nucleotides are TGTGCCAGCAGCCCCTGGGACTCTGGAAACACCATATATTTT. Amino acid sequence: CASSPWDSGNTIYF.

This rearrangement joins TRBV4-2 to TRBJ1-2, with 7 bases matching TRBD1. The germline CDR1 and CDR2 sequences are LGHNA and YNFKEQ. Trimming took 0 bases from V and 8 from J; bases not matched to a gene: 9. This CDR3 has 15 amino acids. The chain's CDR3 is CASSQESTGEVGYTF. The CDR3 DNA follows: TGTGCCAGCAGCCAAGAAAGTACAGGGGAAGTAGGCTACACCTTC.

This clonotype was recorded many times. This chain links TRBV11-3 with TRBJ2-1, with D possibly TRBD2 on 6 matching bases. Trimming stripped 1 base from V and 5 bases from J, with 9 bases between. The length of the CDR3 is 14 residues. From germline, CDR1 is SGHNT and CDR2 YENEEA. The CDR3 protein is CASSLGGDDNEQFF. Written as DNA, the CDR3 is TGTGCCAGCAGCTTAGGGGGGGACGACAATGAGCAGTTCTTC.

This clonotype has a handful of counts. The V call is TRBV7-3, the J call TRBJ2-5, with 11 bases matching TRBD2. Trimming at V came to 3 bases and at J to 6 bases, leaving 3 bases not matched to a gene. The CDR3 covers 14 residues. The V gene's germline CDR1 is SGHTA and CDR2 FQGTGA. In nucleotides, the CDR3 is TGTGCCAGCAGCTTTAGCGGGGGGGGCCAGACCCAGTACTTC. The encoded protein is CASSFSGGGQTQYF.

This chain uses TRBV2 with TRBJ1-2; D perhaps matches TRBD1 (5 bases). Germline CDR1 and CDR2: SNHLY and FYNNEI. The CDR3 sequence is 15 residues long. V was trimmed by 1 base and J by 8 bases, leaving 17 bases between them. In nucleotides, the CDR3 is TGTGCCAGCAGTGAAGAGGGCAGGGCCGGACTGGGCTACACCTTC. It specifies CASSEEGRAGLGYTF.

This clonotype has more than one count but fewer than ten. The chain has TRBV7-2 and TRBJ2-7; D is undetermined. The CDR3 runs 16 residues. Per germline, CDR1 SGHTA and CDR2 FQGNSA. The V end lost 3 bases, the J end lost 0 bases, and 15 bases lay between the germline ends. The chain's CDR3 is CASSLYARKFSYEQYF. DNA of the CDR3: TGTGCCAGCAGCTTGTACGCTCGCAAGTTCTCCTACGAGCAGTACTTC.

This clonotype showed up just once. Since a much larger clone is just one base distant, this may be a read error. V and J are TRBV5-1 and TRBJ2-5; maybe TRBD2 (6 bases). Trimming pared 5 bases from V and 3 bases from J, leaving 17 bases between. The germline CDR1 and CDR2 sequences are SGHRS and YFSETQ. This CDR3 has 15 amino acids. CDR3 residues: CASRWRGDYKETQYF. In nucleotides, the CDR3 is TGCGCCAGCAGGTGGCGGGGCGATTACAAAGAGACCCAGTACTTC.

The chain employs TRBV4-2 and TRBJ2-5; either TRBD1 or TRBD2 may supply D (6 bases each). The CDR3 loop spans 16 amino acids. CDR1 is LGHNA and CDR2 is YNFKEQ in the germline V gene. V lost 0 bases, J lost 2 bases, and 13 bases lay in between. This chain's CDR3 is CASSQDGVGGQETQYF. CDR3 in DNA: TGTGCCAGCAGCCAAGACGGGGTAGGGGGGCAAGAGACCCAGTACTTC.

This clonotype was counted between two and nine times. This rearrangement joins TRBV24-1 to TRBJ1-5; 10 bases fit TRBD1. J lost 6 bases, V lost 4 bases, and 11 bases had no gene match. The length of the CDR3 is 17 residues. The germline gives CDR1 KGHDR, CDR2 SFDVKD. This CDR3 is CATSDRAGQGRGQPQHF. The CDR3 coding sequence is TGTGCCACCAGTGACCGGGCGGGACAGGGGCGCGGTCAGCCCCAGCATTTT.

Written as DNA, the CDR3 is TGTGCCAGCAGCCGGGACGGACAGCAAGAGACCCAGTACTTC. This codes for CASSRDGQQETQYF. The rearrangement joins TRBV9 to TRBJ2-5; D may be TRBD1 (6 bases). The CDR3 spans 14 residues. Germline V gene lookup returns CDR1 SGDLS and CDR2 YYNGEE. V lost 4 bases to trimming and J lost 2 bases, with 12 bases between them.

This clonotype has ten or more counts. The CDR3 coding sequence is TGTGCCAGCAGCGCCGCCGAGGGCGGGAACACAGATACGCAGTATTTT. Translation: CASSAAEGGNTDTQYF. The V and J genes are TRBV9 and TRBJ2-3, with TRBD2 as a possible D gene (6 bases). The ends were cut back, 3 bases at V and 2 bases at J, with 16 bases in the middle. Germline CDR1 is SGDLS and CDR2 is YYNGEE. CDR3 length: 16 residues.

Many counts were recorded for this clonotype. The gene calls are TRBV4-3 and TRBJ1-5, with D uncertain. This CDR3 comprises 15 residues. Looked up from germline, CDR1 is LGHNA and CDR2 is YSLEER. V was cut by 0 bases and J by 7 bases, with 13 bases left in between. DNA for the CDR3: TGCGCCAGCAGCCAAGACGTGGGTTCGGGGCAGCCCCAGCATTTT. Protein: CASSQDVGSGQPQHF.

At least ten counts were recorded for this clonotype. The chain combines TRBV12-3 or TRBV12-4 with TRBJ1-1; D may be TRBD1 (5 bases). There are 12 residues in the CDR3. With 6 bases removed from V and 5 bases from J, the gap between germline ends came to 10 bases. The CDR3 reads CASSWGGTEAFF. The CDR3 DNA reads TGTGCCAGCAGCTGGGGGGGTACTGAAGCTTTCTTT.

This clonotype was counted ten times or more. The V call is TRBV14, the J call TRBJ1-2, with D hard to call. The CDR3 extends over 15 amino acids. The V gene lost 4 bases and the J gene lost 4 bases, with 16 bases spanning the gap. Germline values: CDR1 SGHDN, CDR2 FVKESK. The CDR3 sequence: CASSRSSPSSYGYTF. CDR3 sequence (DNA): TGTGCCAGCAGCCGATCCTCGCCTAGCAGCTATGGCTACACCTTC.

This clonotype was observed many times. The V call is TRBV12-3 or TRBV12-4, the J call TRBJ2-3; TRBD2 might be the D (6 bases). CDR3 length: 14 amino acids. Trimming removed 1 base at V and 6 bases at J, with 11 bases between. The CDR3 region has the DNA TGTGCCAGCAGTTTAGGAGGGGACTGGGATACGCAGTATTTT. Translating it yields CASSLGGDWDTQYF.

There are a few counts of this clonotype. The CDR3 region has the DNA TGTGCCAGCAGCCAAAGCCAGGCGTTAGGGGGACGCCAAGAGACCCAGTACTTC. This gives the protein CASSQSQALGGRQETQYF. The rearrangement uses TRBV4-2 and TRBJ2-5; D is perhaps TRBD1 (6 bases). This CDR3 has 18 amino acids. Deletions cut 2 bases from V and 1 base from J, with 20 bases between. Germline CDR1 LGHNA, CDR2 YNFKEQ.

The sample holds many counts of this clonotype. This chain connects TRBV28 to TRBJ2-5; D gene ambiguous. The CDR3 totals 13 residues. V was clipped by 2 bases and J by 4 bases, with 8 bases between them. The germline CDR1 and CDR2 sequences are MDHEN and SYDVKM. The CDR3 nucleotides read TGTGCCAGCAGTTTAATGGGTAGAGAGACCCAGTACTTC. It encodes CASSLMGRETQYF.

In its sample, this clonotype was seen a few times. This chain joins TRBV18 and TRBJ2-7; D ambiguous. The germline V and J ends were trimmed by 5 bases and 6 bases, with 11 bases remaining between them. CDR3 length equals 12 residues. Germline V gene lookup returns CDR1 KGHSH and CDR2 LQKENI. The CDR3 reads CASSIGLGEQYF. The DNA of the CDR3 is TGTGCCAGCTCAATCGGTCTGGGCGAGCAGTACTTC.

This clonotype was counted many times. This sequence joins TRBV6-5 and TRBJ1-3; no clear D gene. There are 16 residues in the CDR3. V lost 0 bases and J lost 0, with 9 bases in between. CDR1 and CDR2 from the germline V gene are MNHEY and SVGAGI. CDR3 sequence: CASSYSSGVSGNTIYF. The CDR3, as DNA: TGTGCCAGCAGTTACTCGAGTGGGGTCTCTGGAAACACCATATATTTT.